This T cell receptor (beta chain) was sequenced for a study of blood T cell repertoires in COVID-19. Study-wide background: Italy, Spain and the United States were the sources of the convalescent and acute COVID-19 samples. Sources were T cells, B-cell-depleted T cells, or PBMCs; the material itself was cDNA or gDNA.

Seattle enrolled patients during active infection and tracked them longitudinally. Germline CDR1 reads SGDLS; CDR2 reads YYNGEE. V was pared by 3 bases and J by 2 bases, with 13 bases of the junction left unmatched. The CDR3 runs to 17 residues. In the original analysis: Nucleated cell number was recorded as an estimate derived from reference gene primer amplification. Sequencing used immunoSEQ multiplex PCR; TCRdb keeps in-frame clones, though not all of them. V, J and clone size reflect that table, while D and trimming were determined from the DNA. This sample has some 450,000 clones, with around 88% found just once.

This receptor was taken from a woman aged 45-65 years with COVID-19, enrolled during active disease. Specimen: peripheral blood. V and J are TRBV9 and TRBJ1-2; TRBD1 agrees at 7 bases. The CDR3 DNA reads as TGTGCCAGCAGCGAGGGGGCGCCAGGGGCCCCAAACTATGGCTACACCTTC. Amino acids: CASSEGAPGAPNYGYTF.